This section outlines one T cell receptor beta chain sequence together with its context. This clone's antigen is unknown. No qualities accompany the bases; no much larger clone lies one base away. These data are taken from a study of blood T cell repertoires in COVID-19 (dated by TCRdb to about 2020). At the level of the whole study: The collaborator samples originated in the United States, Italy and Spain and spanned the acute and convalescent phases of COVID-19. The prospective study material was composed of cDNA or gDNA derived from T cells, B-cell-depleted T cells, or PBMCs. Subjects who had been exposed to COVID-19, were actively infected with it, or had recovered from it provided the deeply sampled blood TCRbeta repertoires that made up the dataset. A freely available public database, intended as a resource for researchers studying the immune response to SARS-CoV-2, is where the repertoires were released. The samples were drawn from two sources: the first 160 participants of the ongoing ImmuneRACE study, and over 1,000 subjects contributed by 6 global collaborators. A de-identified subject ID, COVID-19 status, age in years and sex were almost always included in the sample metadata. Where available, HLA class I and class II types were obtained from metadata supplied by the sample provider rather than from assay-based typing.

The immunoSEQ Assay, a bias-controlled multiplex PCR, was used to amplify TCRbeta CDR3 regions from genomic DNA. The source study handled its data this way. Within the assay, amplification of reference gene primers was used to estimate how many nucleated cells each sample contained. Sequence reads were collapsed and filtered to measure the absolute abundance of every unique TCRbeta CDR3 rearrangement. For each sample, productive Simpson clonality was calculated as the square root of Simpson's diversity index across productive rearrangements. TCRdb mirrors the immuneACCESS table, restricted to in-frame sequences. Some clones are absent from its copies; in checked studies, under half trace to an unresolved V gene, and the reason for the others is unknown. V, J and clone size reflect that table, while D and trimming were determined from the DNA. For this sample the table gives some 60,000 clones, of which 80% to 85% were detected only once. The top ten hold approximately 8.9% of the sample.

The research as a whole found: Clinical and demographic metadata were provided uncurated, with the amount varying by source and participant.

Trimming removed 3 bases from V and 4 bases from J, leaving 9 bases between the germline ends. CDR1 and CDR2 are read off the germline V gene (reference sequence) as LNHNV and YYDKDF. The CDR3 runs 13 amino acids, cysteine and phenylalanine included. The only DNA kept is the CDR3, 39 bases in frame from the first base. In Seattle, one collaborating source enrolled patients while the infection was active and tracked those patients longitudinally over the course of disease. The collaborating institutions used their own protocols to collect whole blood in K2EDTA tubes. For TCRbeta analysis, collaborators shipped samples in one of three forms: frozen whole blood, isolated PBMCs, or DNA extracted from either of those sample types.

The chain was built from TRBV15 and TRBJ2-5; perhaps TRBD1 is the D gene, with 5 bases matching. Sequencing input: peripheral blood. This TCR derives from a man older than 75 with COVID-19, enrolled during active disease. DNA sequence: TGTGCCACCAGCAGGGCAGGGCGAGAGACCCAGTACTTC. Its translation is CATSRAGRETQYF.